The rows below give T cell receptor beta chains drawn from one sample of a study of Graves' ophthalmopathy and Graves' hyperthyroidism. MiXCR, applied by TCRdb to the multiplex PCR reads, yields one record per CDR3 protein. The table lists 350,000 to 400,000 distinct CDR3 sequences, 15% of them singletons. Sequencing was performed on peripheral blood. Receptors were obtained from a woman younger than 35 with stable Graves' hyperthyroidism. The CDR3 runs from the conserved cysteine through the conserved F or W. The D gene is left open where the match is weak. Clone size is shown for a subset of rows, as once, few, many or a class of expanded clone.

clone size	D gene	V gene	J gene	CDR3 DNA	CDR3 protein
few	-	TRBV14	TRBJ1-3	TGTGCCAGCAGCCAAGTCTTCGCCTCTGGAAACACCATATATTTT	CASSQVFASGNTIYF
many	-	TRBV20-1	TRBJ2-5	TGCAGTGCTAGAAACAGTCAACAAGAGACCCAGTACTTC	CSARNSQQETQYF
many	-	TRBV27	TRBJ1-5	TGTGCCAGCAGCCCGACAGCGGACGCCAATCAGCCCCAGCATTTT	CASSPTADANQPQHF
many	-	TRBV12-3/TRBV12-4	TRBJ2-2	TGTGCCAGCAGTTTACTACAGGAGAACACCGGGGAGCTGTTTTTT	CASSLLQENTGELFF
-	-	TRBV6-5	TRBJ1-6	TGTGCCAGCAGTTTTCCGCCGGACGGAGTGAATTCACCCCTCCACTTT	CASSFPPDGVNSPLHF
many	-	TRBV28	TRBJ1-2	TGTGCCAGCAGTTTTGGGTCGGACGGGCATGGCTACACCTTC	CASSFGSDGHGYTF
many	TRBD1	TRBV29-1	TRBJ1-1	TGCAGCGTTGCGGTAGGGACAGGGATGAAGGCTGAAGCTTTCTTT	CSVAVGTGMKAEAFF
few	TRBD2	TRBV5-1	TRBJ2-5	TGCGCCAGCAGCCATGGACTAGCGGGAGGAGAGACCCAGTACTTC	CASSHGLAGGETQYF
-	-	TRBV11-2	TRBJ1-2	TGTGCCAGCAGCCAGACAGAGCAATACTATGGCTACACCTTC	CASSQTEQYYGYTF
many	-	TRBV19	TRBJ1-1	TGTGCCGCAATGAATCAGTACATGAACACTGAAGCTTTCTTT	CAAMNQYMNTEAFF
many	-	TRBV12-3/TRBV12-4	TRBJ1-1	TGTGCCAGCAACGAGGCCGGCGGCACTGAAGCTTTCTTT	CASNEAGGTEAFF
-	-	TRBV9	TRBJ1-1	TGTGCCAGCAGCGGTACTCGGTGGGGGGGCAAGGGCACTGAAGCTTTCTTT	CASSGTRWGGKGTEAFF
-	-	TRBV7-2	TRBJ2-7	TGTGCCAGCAGTGACTTATGGGACGAGCAGTACTTC	CASSDLWDEQYF
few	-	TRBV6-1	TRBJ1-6	TGTGCCAGCAGTAAGGACCGCTCGGGTTCACCCCTCCACTTT	CASSKDRSGSPLHF
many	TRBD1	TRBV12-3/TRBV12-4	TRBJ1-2	TGTGCCAGCAGTTCAGGGGTAGGACAGGGTGGCGGCTACACCTTC	CASSSGVGQGGGYTF
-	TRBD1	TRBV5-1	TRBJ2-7	TGCGCCAGCAGCTTTGGACAGGGTGTGGTGGAGCAGTACTTC	CASSFGQGVVEQYF
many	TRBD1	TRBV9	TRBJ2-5	TGTGCCAGCAGCGTAGGCCCTTCTGGGACAGGGGTGGAGACCCAGTACTTC	CASSVGPSGTGVETQYF
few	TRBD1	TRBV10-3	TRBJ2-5	TGTGCCACCAAAGGACAGGGGGCAGGAGAGACCCAGTACTTC	CATKGQGAGETQYF
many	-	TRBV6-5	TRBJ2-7	TGTGCCAGCCGAATGGTCCAAAGCGAGCAGTACTTC	CASRMVQSEQYF
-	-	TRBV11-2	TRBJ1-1	TGTGCCAGCAGCCCGCGACAGGTTGATGGCACTGATGCTTTCTTT	CASSPRQVDGTDAFF
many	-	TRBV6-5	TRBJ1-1	TGCGCCAGCAGCTTGACAGCGAACACTGAAGCTTTCTTT	CASSLTANTEAFF
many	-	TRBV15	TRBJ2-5	TGTGCCACCAGCAGAGATCCGGCAGTGGAGACCCAGTACTTC	CATSRDPAVETQYF
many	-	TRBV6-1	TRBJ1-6	TGTGCCAGCAGTGAAGCGTGGGGCGGCCCTTTTGCCCTCCACTTT	CASSEAWGGPFALHF
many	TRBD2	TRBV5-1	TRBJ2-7	TGCGCCAGCAGCCTGGGACTAGCGGGGGGGCTTGCCTACGAGCAGTACTTC	CASSLGLAGGLAYEQYF
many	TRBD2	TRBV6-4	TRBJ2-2	TGTGCCAGCATTCCGGCTAGCGGGGGGGGAAACACCGGGGAGCTGTTTTTT	CASIPASGGGNTGELFF
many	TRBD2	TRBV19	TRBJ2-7	TGTGCCAGTAGTAATCTAGCGGGGGAAGGCTACGAGCAGTACTTC	CASSNLAGEGYEQYF
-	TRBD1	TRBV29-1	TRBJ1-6	TGCAGCGTCCGAGTACAGGGGGTCGGGTCACCCCTCCACTTT	CSVRVQGVGSPLHF
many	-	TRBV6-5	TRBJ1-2	TGTGCCAGCAGTTACGAGGGTCATGGCTACACCTTC	CASSYEGHGYTF
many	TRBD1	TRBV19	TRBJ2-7	TGTGCCAGTAGTTTCCGGGACAGGGGAATCTACGAGCAGTACTTC	CASSFRDRGIYEQYF
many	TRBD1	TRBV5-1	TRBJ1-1	TGCGCCAGCAGCTTGGAAGGACAGGGCATGAACACTGAAGCTTTCTTT	CASSLEGQGMNTEAFF
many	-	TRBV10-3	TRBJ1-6	TGTGCCATCAGTGTTCAAGGGAATTCACCCCTCCACTTT	CAISVQGNSPLHF
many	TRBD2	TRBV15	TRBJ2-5	TGTGCCACCAGCAGAGATAAACCCACTAGCGTGGAGACCCAGTACTTC	CATSRDKPTSVETQYF
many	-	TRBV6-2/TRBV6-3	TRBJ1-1	TGTGCCAGCAGTCCTACGTCTGGGGGGAGAGGTGAAGCTTTCTTT	CASSPTSGGRGEAFF
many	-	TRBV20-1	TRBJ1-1	TGCAGTGCTCCCCTGGGGGCGGGAGCTTTCTTT	CSAPLGAGAFF
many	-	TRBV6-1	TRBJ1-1	TGTGCCAGCAGTGAGACTGGGCTGAGGGGCACTGAAGCTTTCTTT	CASSETGLRGTEAFF
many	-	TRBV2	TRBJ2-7	TGTGCCAGCTTAGGACTTTCCGACTCCTACGAGCAGTACTTC	CASLGLSDSYEQYF
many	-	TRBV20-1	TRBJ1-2	TGCAGTGCTACTAGGGGGAACAACTATGGCTACACCTTC	CSATRGNNYGYTF
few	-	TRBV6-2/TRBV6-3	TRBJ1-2	TGTGCCAGCAGTTACGACGGCTCCTATGGCTACACCTTC	CASSYDGSYGYTF
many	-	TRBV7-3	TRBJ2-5	TGTGCCAGCAGCCGAGGACTGGGGGAGACCCAGTACTTC	CASSRGLGETQYF
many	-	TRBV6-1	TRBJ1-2	TGTGCCAGCAGACAGAACCAGGGGAACGATGGCTACACCTTC	CASRQNQGNDGYTF
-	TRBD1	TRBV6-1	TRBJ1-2	TGTGCCAGCAGGGGGGACAGGGGGAGGAACTATGGCTACACCTTC	CASRGDRGRNYGYTF
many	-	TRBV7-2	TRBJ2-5	TGTGCCAGCAGACAGGTTCAAGAGACCCAGTACTTC	CASRQVQETQYF
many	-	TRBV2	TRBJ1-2	TGTGCCAGCAGTGAAGGGATGGCTTTTAACTATGGCTACACCTTC	CASSEGMAFNYGYTF
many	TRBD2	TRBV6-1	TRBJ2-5	TGTGCCAGCAGCCCCGGGGTAGCGGGGGGAAAAGAGACCCAGTACTTC	CASSPGVAGGKETQYF
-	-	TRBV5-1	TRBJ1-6	TGCGCCAGCAGCGTCCATCGGGGGTCCTATAATTCACCCCTCCACTTT	CASSVHRGSYNSPLHF
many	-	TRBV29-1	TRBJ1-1	TGCAGCGTTGGGACAGTGGGGAACACTGAAGCTTTCTTT	CSVGTVGNTEAFF
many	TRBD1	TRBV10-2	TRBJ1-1	TGCGCCAGCAGTGTCATGACAGGGGGCGCGAACACTGAAGCTTTCTTT	CASSVMTGGANTEAFF
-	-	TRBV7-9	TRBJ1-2	TGTGCCAGCAGTGGATCGGAGGATTATGACTACACCTTC	CASSGSEDYDYTF
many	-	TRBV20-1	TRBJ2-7	TGCAGTGCTGCTCACTTACGGGCTAGTGAGCAGTACTTC	CSAAHLRASEQYF
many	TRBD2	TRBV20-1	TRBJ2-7	TGCAGTGCTATTGGGACTAGCGGGACCAGCTCCTACGAGCAGTACTTC	CSAIGTSGTSSYEQYF
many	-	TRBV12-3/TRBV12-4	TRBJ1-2	TGTGCCAGCAGTTTGACAACTTTCTATGGCTACACCTTC	CASSLTTFYGYTF
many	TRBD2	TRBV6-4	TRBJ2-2	TGTGCCAGCAGTCCGTGGACTAGCGGGGGGGCGCTCGGGGAGCTGTTTTTT	CASSPWTSGGALGELFF
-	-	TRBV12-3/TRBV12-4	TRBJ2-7	TGTGCCAGCGAGGGCAGGGGAGGCGAGCAGTACTTC	CASEGRGGEQYF
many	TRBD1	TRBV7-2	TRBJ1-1	TGTGCCAGCAGCCCGGACAGGGGATGGACTGAAGCTTTCTTT	CASSPDRGWTEAFF
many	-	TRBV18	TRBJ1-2	TGTGCCAGCTCACCACGTGAGGTGGATGGCTACACCTTC	CASSPREVDGYTF